The next 4 T cell receptor beta chains were all read from a single sample in a study of metastatic and nonmetastatic thyroid tumors. Among the patients, none had received any treatment before thyroid surgery. TCRdb re-called the PCR reads through MiXCR. The sample lists roughly 35,000 clones, around a sixth occurring once. The sequenced sample consisted of blood. Receptors originate from a female donor with papillary thyroid cancer or a benign thyroid nodule (not recorded which). Some clones in this sample may be carry-over from other donors' samples.

This clone was observed many times. Being one base from a much bigger clone, this may be a read error. Other DNA variants within this sample encode the same CDR3. The V call is TRBV7-9, the J call TRBJ1-3; D is ambiguous. The CDR3 has 12 amino acids. The germline CDR1 and CDR2 sequences are SEHNR and FQNEAQ (reference sequence). DNA for the CDR3: TGTGCCAGCAGCGACTCAGCTAACACTATATATTTT. Translated: CASSDSANTIYF.

This clone was detected many times. The chain employs TRBV7-2 and TRBJ2-3, with D maybe TRBD2 (6 bases). CDR3 length: 17 amino acids. V lost 3 bases to trimming and J lost 0 bases, with 16 bases between them. Germline values: CDR1 SGHTA, CDR2 FQGNSA. CDR3 bases: TGTGCCAGCAGCTTCACTGTACGCGGGGCTAGCACAGATACGCAGTATTTT. Residues: CASSFTVRGASTDTQYF.

CDR3 DNA: TGTGCCAGCAGCTTAGGGGGGGCGCAGGGCTACACCTTC. It specifies CASSLGGAQGYTF. V usage is TRBV11-2 and J usage is TRBJ1-2, with D tentatively TRBD1 (6 bases). The germline V gene has CDR1 SGHAT and CDR2 FQNNGV. Deletions cut 1 base from V and 8 bases from J, with 11 bases between. The CDR3 covers 13 residues.

The chain combines TRBV13 with TRBJ1-2; D perhaps matches TRBD1 (6 bases). V was shortened by 4 bases and J by 4 bases, with 13 bases between the two germline ends. The CDR3 consists of 14 residues. Germline V gives CDR1 PRHDT, CDR2 FYEKMQ (reference sequence). The CDR3 loop reads CASSSIQGSYGYTF. For the CDR3, the DNA is TGTGCCAGCAGCTCGATTCAGGGGAGCTATGGCTACACCTTC.